A single sample gave rise to the 21 T cell receptor beta chains below, sequenced in a study of blood T cell repertoires in COVID-19. Clones were sequenced by immunoSEQ multiplex PCR, and TCRdb holds only the in-frame ones, with some missing. This table holds some 240,000 clones, roughly 92% found once. Source material: peripheral blood. The source is a man in his 60s with COVID-19, enrolled during active disease.

The chain couples TRBV7-2 to TRBJ2-2, with TRBD1 as a possible D gene (5 bases). Trimming pared 3 bases from V and 1 base from J, leaving 9 bases between. The germline gives CDR1 SGHTA, CDR2 FQGNSA. This CDR3 comprises 15 residues. CDR3 sequence: CASSFQTGNTGELFF. The CDR3 DNA reads as TGTGCCAGCAGCTTTCAAACAGGGAACACCGGGGAGCTGTTTTTT.

J is TRBJ2-1 and V is TRBV5-1; the match to TRBD1 covers 7 bases. The germline V gene encodes CDR1 SGHRS and CDR2 YFSETQ. CDR3 length: 17 amino acids. Losses at the gene ends were 0 bases for V and 2 bases for J; bases not matched to a gene: 8. The CDR3 DNA follows: TGCGCCAGCAGCTTGGACTTCGGACAGGTAACCTACAATGAGCAGTTCTTC. Translating gives CASSLDFGQVTYNEQFF.

The CDR3 nucleotides are TGTGCCAGCAGCGTCTCGCCAGCAACTAATGAAAAACTGTTTTTT. Encoded protein: CASSVSPATNEKLFF. The chain is built from TRBV9 and TRBJ1-4; D is unresolved. From germline, CDR1 is SGDLS and CDR2 YYNGEE. This CDR3 has 15 amino acids. V shed 2 bases and J shed 0 bases, with 8 bases lying between them.

This chain links TRBV5-3 with TRBJ1-2, with 7 bases aligning to TRBD1. TRBV5-3 is filed as an ORF, its function uncertain. V gave up 4 bases and J gave up 3 bases; unmatched junction bases: 30. The CDR3 covers 22 residues. The chain's CDR3 is CARSGALGGASLAVESHYGYTF. CDR3 sequence (DNA): TGTGCCAGAAGCGGGGCACTAGGGGGCGCGAGTTTGGCAGTAGAGTCCCACTATGGCTACACCTTC.

CDR3 loop: CASSLFPQGTANYGYTF. CDR3 in DNA: TGTGCCAGCAGCTTATTTCCCCAGGGGACGGCTAACTATGGCTACACCTTC. The rearrangement links TRBV7-3 to TRBJ1-2; possibly TRBD1 for D (6 bases). Trimming shortened V by 2 bases and J by 0 bases, and 16 bases separated the two germline ends. Germline assignment: CDR1 SGHTA and CDR2 FQGTGA. CDR3 length equals 17 residues.

V is TRBV3-1 (or the pseudogene TRBV3-2) and J is TRBJ2-5; 9 positions agree with TRBD1. Unmatched junction bases numbered 7, after V lost 1 base and J lost 4 bases. The CDR3 is made up of 16 amino acids. The V gene's germline CDR1 is LGHDT and CDR2 YNNKEL (reference sequence). The CDR3 bases are TGTGCCAGCAGCCAAGGGAGAACAGGGGGCAGAGAGACCCAGTACTTC. It codes for CASSQGRTGGRETQYF.

This rearrangement joins TRBV6-5 to TRBJ1-5, with D maybe TRBD1 (6 bases). CDR3 size: 13 residues. The V end was cut by 5 bases, the J end by 7 bases, with 12 bases between. Germline lookup yields CDR1 MNHEY and CDR2 SVGAGI. Here the CDR3 DNA reads TGTGCCAGCAGTACTACAGGGAAACAGCCCCAGCATTTT. Amino acid sequence: CASSTTGKQPQHF.

V gene TRBV28 combines with J gene TRBJ1-1; the D gene is possibly TRBD1 (5 bases). The CDR3 has 16 amino acids. CDR1 and CDR2 (germline): MDHEN, SYDVKM. The germline V and J ends were trimmed by 5 bases and 8 bases, with 24 bases remaining between them. The CDR3 region is CASSHIPLRRGGEAFF. The CDR3 DNA sequence: TGTGCCAGCAGTCATATCCCCCTTCGGCGGGGCGGCGAAGCTTTCTTT.

The chain joins TRBV11-2 to TRBJ1-1; D gene unclear. Deletions cut 0 bases from V and 4 bases from J, with 12 bases between. Per the germline V gene, CDR1 is SGHAT and CDR2 is FQNNGV. This CDR3 is built from 15 residues. Here the CDR3 reads CASSLEGGLGTEAFF. The DNA of the CDR3 is TGTGCCAGCAGCTTAGAAGGAGGGTTGGGCACTGAAGCTTTCTTT. Supplemented by reference TRBV11-2 and TRBJ1-1, the full variable domain reads EAGVAQSPRYKIIEKRQSVAFWCNPISGHATLYWYQQILGQGPKLLIQFQNNGVVDDSQLPKDRFSAERLKGVDSTLKIQPAKLEDSAVYLCASSLEGGLGTEAFFGQGTRLTVV.

J is TRBJ2-7 and V is TRBV6-2 or TRBV6-3, with 11 bases that match TRBD2. The CDR3 runs to 17 residues. V shed 5 bases, J shed 2 bases, and the junction held 11 bases outside the gene matches. Per germline, CDR1 MNHEY and CDR2 SVGEGT. The CDR3: CASSNAPGTSGTYEQYF. CDR3 DNA sequence: TGTGCCAGCAGTAATGCACCCGGGACTAGCGGAACCTACGAGCAGTACTTC.

This clone was seen once. The CDR3 reads CASTDGSSGNTIYF. CDR3 coding DNA: TGTGCCAGCACCGACGGGAGCTCTGGAAACACCATATATTTT. The J gene is TRBJ1-3, the V gene TRBV11-1; D unclear. The germline V and J ends were trimmed by 7 bases and 0 bases, with 10 bases remaining between them. The CDR3 length is 14 residues. Germline V CDR1 and CDR2: SGHAT, FQDESV (reference sequence).

The rearrangement uses TRBV4-2 and TRBJ2-1; 14 bases are a match to TRBD2. The CDR3 extends over 21 amino acids. The V gene end was trimmed by 1 base and the J gene end by 7 bases; junction bases not matched to a gene: 18. Germline CDR1 reads LGHNA; CDR2 reads YNFKEQ. CDR3 bases: TGTGCCAGCAGCCAAGTACTGGCGAGTGGGACTAGCGGGAGTCGGGTGAATGAGCAGTTCTTC. It yields the protein CASSQVLASGTSGSRVNEQFF.

CDR3 protein: CAISESRSSYEQYF. CDR3 in DNA: TGTGCCATCAGTGAGTCGCGAAGCTCCTACGAGCAGTACTTC. This chain joins TRBV10-3 and TRBJ2-7; no reliable D call. Germline values: CDR1 ENHRY, CDR2 SYGVKD. The CDR3 loop spans 14 amino acids. The V end was cut by 0 bases, the J end by 0 bases, with 6 bases between.

V is TRBV3-1 (or the pseudogene TRBV3-2) and J is TRBJ1-3; TRBD1 matches 7 bases. Germline loops: CDR1 LGHDT, CDR2 YNNKEL (reference sequence). This CDR3 has 17 residues. Trimming removed 5 bases from V and 2 bases from J; junction bases left unmatched: 12. This CDR3 is CASSARGFDRAGNTIYF. The CDR3 region has the DNA TGTGCCAGCAGCGCCAGGGGGTTTGACAGGGCTGGAAACACCATATATTTT.

The chain employs TRBV5-5 and TRBJ2-1; 9 bases align to TRBD2. CDR1 is SGHKS and CDR2 is YYEKEE in the germline V gene (reference sequence). V shed 0 bases and J 8 bases; nucleotides not matched to a gene: 6. The CDR3 covers 15 residues. CDR3 DNA: TGTGCCAGCAGCTTGGTTCTAGCGGGAACCGATGAGCAGTTCTTC. Translated, it gives CASSLVLAGTDEQFF.

J is TRBJ2-3 and V is TRBV28; TRBD2 matches at 11 bases. CDR3 length: 16 amino acids. Trimming cost V 5 bases and J 2 bases; bases outside gene matches: 6. Germline V gene lookup returns CDR1 MDHEN and CDR2 SYDVKM. This chain's CDR3 is CASSTQLAGATDTQYF. CDR3 DNA: TGTGCCAGCAGTACCCAACTAGCGGGAGCCACAGATACGCAGTATTTT.

V gene TRBV5-1 combines with J gene TRBJ1-1; weak D call: TRBD1 (5 bases). CDR1 SGHRS and CDR2 YFSETQ come from the germline V gene. The length of the CDR3 is 14 residues. Trimming pared 0 bases from V and 0 bases from J, leaving 6 bases between. DNA for the CDR3: TGCGCCAGCAGCTTGGAGGGGATGAACACTGAAGCTTTCTTT. Translated: CASSLEGMNTEAFF.

V usage is TRBV28 and J usage is TRBJ1-2, with D hard to call. The CDR3 runs 14 residues. Deletions cut 6 bases from V and 0 bases from J, with 11 bases between. From germline, CDR1 is MDHEN and CDR2 SYDVKM. The CDR3 DNA follows: TGTGCCAGCAGACTTACCGGAGCTAACTATGGCTACACCTTC. This codes for CASRLTGANYGYTF.

The chain combines TRBV6-4 with TRBJ2-1; the match to TRBD2 covers 11 bases. This CDR3 has 17 amino acids. In germline, CDR1 is MRHNA, CDR2 SNTAGT. The junction had 4 bases not matched to a gene; V was cut back by 0 bases and J by 3 bases. CDR3 coding DNA: TGTGCCAGCAGTGACTCGGTCACTAGCGGGAGCTACAATGAGCAGTTCTTC. Amino acids: CASSDSVTSGSYNEQFF.

This clone was seen just once. The chain is built from TRBV24-1 and TRBJ2-5; 12 nucleotides align to TRBD2. CDR3 length equals 16 residues. CDR1 and CDR2 from the germline V gene are KGHDR and SFDVKD. The trim removed 4 bases at V and 2 bases at J, leaving 4 bases unmatched. CDR3 sequence: CATSDPSGRGQETQYF. The CDR3 region has the DNA TGTGCCACCAGTGACCCTAGCGGGAGGGGTCAAGAGACCCAGTACTTC.

The CDR3 DNA sequence: TGTGCCAGCAGCCAGGCGGGACAGAGCTCTGGAAACACCATATATTTT. This codes for CASSQAGQSSGNTIYF. The V and J genes are TRBV3-1 (or the pseudogene TRBV3-2) and TRBJ1-3, with 7 bases matching TRBD1. The germline CDR1 and CDR2 sequences are LGHDT and YNNKEL (reference sequence). V was clipped by 3 bases and J by 0 bases; unmatched bases: 5. This CDR3 is built from 16 residues.